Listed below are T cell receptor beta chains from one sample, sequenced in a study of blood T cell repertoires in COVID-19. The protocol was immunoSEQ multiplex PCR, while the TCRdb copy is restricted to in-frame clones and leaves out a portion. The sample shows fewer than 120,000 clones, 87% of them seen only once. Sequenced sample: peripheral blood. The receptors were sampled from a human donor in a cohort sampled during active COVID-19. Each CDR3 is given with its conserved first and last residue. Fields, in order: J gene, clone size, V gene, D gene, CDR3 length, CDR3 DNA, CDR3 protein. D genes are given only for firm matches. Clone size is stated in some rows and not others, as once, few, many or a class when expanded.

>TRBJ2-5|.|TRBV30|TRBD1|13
TGTGCCTGGGACAGGGGCGTCCAAGAGACCCAGTACTTC
CAWDRGVQETQYF
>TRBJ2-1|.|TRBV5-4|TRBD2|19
TGTGCCAGCAGCTCCCCTCCTGGTACGGGGGAGTCGGGAGGTAATGAGCAGTTCTTC
CASSSPPGTGESGGNEQFF
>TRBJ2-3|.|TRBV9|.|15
TGTGCCAGCAGCGTAGGGTCCTTAGCTTCGGATACGCAGTATTTT
CASSVGSLASDTQYF
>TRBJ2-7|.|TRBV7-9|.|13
TGTGCCAGCAGTCGAGACAGACCCTACGAGCAGTACTTC
CASSRDRPYEQYF
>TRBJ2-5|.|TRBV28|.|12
TGTGCCAGCAGTTTGAGTCGGGAGACCCAGTACTTC
CASSLSRETQYF
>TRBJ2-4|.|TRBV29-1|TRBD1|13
TGCAGCGGGCTCTGGACAGGGAAAAACATTCAGTACTTC
CSGLWTGKNIQYF
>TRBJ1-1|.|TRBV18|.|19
TGTGCCAGCTCACCACTGCTAGCAGGGGTAAAAGGATGGGGCACTGAAGCTTTCTTT
CASSPLLAGVKGWGTEAFF
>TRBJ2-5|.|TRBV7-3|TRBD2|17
TGTGCCAGCAGCTTACTCGGGACTAGCGGGAGGATGGAGACCCAGTACTTC
CASSLLGTSGRMETQYF
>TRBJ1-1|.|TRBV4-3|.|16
TGCGCCAGCAGCCGAGGTGGGGGCCTACCGAACACTGAAGCTTTCTTT
CASSRGGGLPNTEAFF
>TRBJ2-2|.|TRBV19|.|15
TGTGCCAGTACCACTGGGGCCACTGTCACCGGGGAGCTGTTTTTT
CASTTGATVTGELFF
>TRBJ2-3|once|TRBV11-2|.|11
TGTGCCAGCACGACAACAGATACGCAGTATTTT
CASTTTDTQYF
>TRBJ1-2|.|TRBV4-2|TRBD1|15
TGTGCCAGCAGCCCCCAGGGGGCAATAGGGTATGGCTACACCTTC
CASSPQGAIGYGYTF
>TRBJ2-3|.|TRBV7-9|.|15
TGTGCCAGCAGCTTAGCGGGAGGTAATACAGATACGCAGTATTTT
CASSLAGGNTDTQYF
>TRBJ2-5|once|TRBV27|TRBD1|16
TGTGCCAGCAGTCCGCGGGACAGGGGGCTTCCAGAGACCCAGTACTTC
CASSPRDRGLPETQYF
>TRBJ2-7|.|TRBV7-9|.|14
TGTGCCAGCAGCTTTTACGACGAGACAGGTCAGCAGTACTTC
CASSFYDETGQQYF
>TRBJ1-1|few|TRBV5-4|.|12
TGTGCCAGCAGGGATCGGGACACTGAAGCTTTCTTT
CASRDRDTEAFF
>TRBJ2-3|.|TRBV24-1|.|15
TGTGCCACCAGTGATAGAGGGCCAGGCACAGATACGCAGTATTTT
CATSDRGPGTDTQYF
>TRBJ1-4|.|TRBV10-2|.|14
TGCGCCAGCAGTAACAAGGCGGCTAATGAAAAACTGTTTTTT
CASSNKAANEKLFF
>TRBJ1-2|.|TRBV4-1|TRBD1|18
TGCGCCAGCAGCCACCCCGGACGGGACAGGAGAGCTAACTATGGCTACACCTTC
CASSHPGRDRRANYGYTF
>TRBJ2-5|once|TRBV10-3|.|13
TGTGCCATCAGTGAGTCGCGGGGAGAGACCCAGTACTTC
CAISESRGETQYF
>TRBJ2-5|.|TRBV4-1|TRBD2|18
TGCGCCAGCAGCCCACGCTACCAGATAGCGGGCCCCCAAGAGACCCAGTACTTC
CASSPRYQIAGPQETQYF
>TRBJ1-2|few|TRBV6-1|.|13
TGTGCCAGCAGTGAATTCGGGGATTATGGCTACACCTTC
CASSEFGDYGYTF
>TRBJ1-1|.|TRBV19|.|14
TGTGCCAGTAGTTTGCCGAGGAGGAACACTGAAGCTTTCTTT
CASSLPRRNTEAFF
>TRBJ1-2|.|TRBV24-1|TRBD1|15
TGTGCCACCAGTGATCCGGGACAGGGGGCAGGGGGCTACACCTTC
CATSDPGQGAGGYTF
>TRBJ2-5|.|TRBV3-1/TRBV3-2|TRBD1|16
TGTGCCAGCAGGCCGAACCGGGACAGGCTGGAAGAGACCCAGTACTTC
CASRPNRDRLEETQYF
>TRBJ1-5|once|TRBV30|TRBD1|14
TGTGCCTGGGGTCAGGGGGACGGCAATCAGCCCCAGCATTTT
CAWGQGDGNQPQHF
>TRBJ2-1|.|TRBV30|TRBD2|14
TGTGCCTGGACCTTCGCCGGGACTAGGGTAGAGCAGTTCTTC
CAWTFAGTRVEQFF
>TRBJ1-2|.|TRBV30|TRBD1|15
TGTGCCTGGACCATGCCGGGACAGGGGTACTATGGCTACACCTTC
CAWTMPGQGYYGYTF
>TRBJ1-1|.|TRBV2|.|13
TGTGCCAGCCGGACAGACGGGAACACTGAAGCTTTCTTT
CASRTDGNTEAFF
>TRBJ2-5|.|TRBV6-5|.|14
TGTGCCAGCAGTTACTCCGTACTGTCTGAGACCCAGTACTTC
CASSYSVLSETQYF
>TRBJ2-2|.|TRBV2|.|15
TGTGCCAGCAGTGAAGCGGTAGTCGTCACCGGGGAGCTGTTTTTT
CASSEAVVVTGELFF
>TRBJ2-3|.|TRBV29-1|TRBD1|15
TGCAGCGCCAAACAGGGGGCTAAAGCCACAGATACGCAGTATTTT
CSAKQGAKATDTQYF
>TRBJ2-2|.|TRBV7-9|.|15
TGTGCCAGCAGCTTAGGGACAACGAACACCGGGGAGCTGTTTTTT
CASSLGTTNTGELFF
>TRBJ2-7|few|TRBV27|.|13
TGTGCCAGCAGCCCCTCTGCCACATACGAGCAGTACTTC
CASSPSATYEQYF
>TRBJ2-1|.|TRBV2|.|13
TGTGCCAGCAGTGAAGAGAGGGGGAATGAGCAGTTCTTC
CASSEERGNEQFF
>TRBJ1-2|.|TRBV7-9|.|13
TGTGCCAGCCCACTAATGGCGGGGCTCGGCTACACCTTC
CASPLMAGLGYTF
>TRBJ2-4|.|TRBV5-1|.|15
TGCGCCAGCAGCTTGGATGGACTAATTTCGAACATTCAGTACTTC
CASSLDGLISNIQYF
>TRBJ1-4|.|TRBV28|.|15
TGTGCCAGCAGTTTTGGCGGCGGCGGGTCAGAAAAACTGTTTTTT
CASSFGGGGSEKLFF
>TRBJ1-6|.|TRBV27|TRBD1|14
TGTGCCAGCACCCTCCTGACAGGGAGGTCACCCCTCCACTTT
CASTLLTGRSPLHF
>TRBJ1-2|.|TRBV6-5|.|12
TGTGCCAGCAGGAGGGTTAACTATGGCTACACCTTC
CASRRVNYGYTF
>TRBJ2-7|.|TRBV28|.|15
TGTGCCAGCAAGATCTTCAGCGGGCCTGATTACGAGCAGTACTTC
CASKIFSGPDYEQYF
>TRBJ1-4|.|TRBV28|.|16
TGTGCCAGCAGAAATCCTCCAGGTTCGGCTAATGAAAAACTGTTTTTT
CASRNPPGSANEKLFF
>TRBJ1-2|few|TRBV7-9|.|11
TGTGCCAGCAGCCCTAGTTATGGCTACACCTTC
CASSPSYGYTF
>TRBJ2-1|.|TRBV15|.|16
TGTGCCACCAGCAGTCGGACTGCTAGCTCCTACAATGAGCAGTTCTTC
CATSSRTASSYNEQFF
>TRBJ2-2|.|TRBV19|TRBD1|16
TGTGCCAGTAGTATAGGGGGACAGACGAACACCGGGGAGCTGTTTTTT
CASSIGGQTNTGELFF
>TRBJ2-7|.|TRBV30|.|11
TGTGCCTGGAGTTTGGCCTTCGAGCAGTACTTC
CAWSLAFEQYF
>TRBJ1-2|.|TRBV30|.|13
TGTGCCTGGAGGGGCAGGCAAAACTATGGCTACACCTTC
CAWRGRQNYGYTF
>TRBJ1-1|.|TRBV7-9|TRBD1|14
TGTGCCAGCAGCTCTATGGACAGGGGCAGGTTAGCTTTCTTT
CASSSMDRGRLAFF
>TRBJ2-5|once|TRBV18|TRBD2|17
TGTGCCAGCTCACCACGGCTAGCGGGAGGGCCTCGAGAGACCCAGTACTTC
CASSPRLAGGPRETQYF
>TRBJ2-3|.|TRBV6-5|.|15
TGTGCCAGCAGCAACAGGGCGGTCAGCACAGATACGCAGTATTTT
CASSNRAVSTDTQYF
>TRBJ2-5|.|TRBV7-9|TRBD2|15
TGTGCCAGCAGTAAGGGAGCGGGGCCCCAAGAGACCCAGTACTTC
CASSKGAGPQETQYF
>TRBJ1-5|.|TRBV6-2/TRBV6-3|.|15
TGTGCCAGCAGCCCAGGGTCACAGGGCAGTCAGCCCCAGCATTTT
CASSPGSQGSQPQHF
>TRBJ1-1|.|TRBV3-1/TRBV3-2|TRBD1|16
TGTGCCAGCAGCAGAGGGCATCAGGGGGCGTTAACTGAAGCTTTCTTT
CASSRGHQGALTEAFF
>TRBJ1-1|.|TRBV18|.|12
TGTGCCAGCTCACCAGGAGGGATTGAAGCTTTCTTT
CASSPGGIEAFF
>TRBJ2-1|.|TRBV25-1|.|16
TGTGCCAGCAGTGAAAGGGGTGAGGAGAGGTACAATGAGCAGTTCTTC
CASSERGEERYNEQFF
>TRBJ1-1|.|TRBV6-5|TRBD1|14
TGTGCCAGCAGGACAGGGATTCTGAACACTGAAGCTTTCTTT
CASRTGILNTEAFF
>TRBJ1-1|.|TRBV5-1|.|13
TGCGCCAGCAGCTTGGCCGATTACAGCGAAGCTTTCTTT
CASSLADYSEAFF